The 21 T cell receptor beta chains presented below share a single source sample, sequenced in a study of blood T cell repertoires in COVID-19. The table came from immunoSEQ multiplex PCR; TCRdb's copy has only in-frame clones and leaves some out. Of tens of thousands of clones listed, about 82% were seen once; the top ten hold about a sixth. Sequenced material: peripheral blood. All receptors derive from a woman aged 60-75 years with acute or convalescent COVID-19.

This clone occurred a few times. The chain links TRBV18 to TRBJ1-4; D might be TRBD1 (5 bases). Deletions cut 7 bases from V and 1 base from J, with 7 bases between. CDR1 and CDR2 from the germline V gene are KGHSH and LQKENI. The CDR3 totals 13 residues. The CDR3 DNA reads as TGTGCCAGCTACGGGGGAACTAATGAAAAACTGTTTTTT. Translating it yields CASYGGTNEKLFF.

This chain uses TRBV5-1 with TRBJ1-2, with TRBD1 as a possible D gene (6 bases). V was shortened by 4 bases and J by 8 bases, with 12 bases between the two germline ends. Germline CDR1 is SGHRS and CDR2 is YFSETQ. The CDR3 is 12 residues long. CDR3 in amino acids: CASSTTGSGYTF. The CDR3 DNA reads as TGCGCCAGCAGCACAACAGGGAGCGGCTACACCTTC. The full variable domain, completed using reference TRBV5-1 and TRBJ1-2, is KAGVTQTPRYLIKTRGQQVTLSCSPISGHRSVSWYQQTPGQGLQFLFEYFSETQRNKGNFPGRFSGRQFSNSRSEMNVSTLELGDSALYLCASSTTGSGYTFGSGTRLTVV.

The CDR3: CASSADSYKNIQYF. The CDR3, as DNA: TGTGCCAGCAGTGCAGACAGTTACAAAAACATTCAGTACTTC. The rearrangement uses TRBV25-1 and TRBJ2-4; weak D call: TRBD1 (5 bases). The V gene lost 4 bases and the J gene lost 3 bases, with 10 bases spanning the gap. The CDR3 is 14 amino acids. CDR1 MGHDK and CDR2 SYGVNS come from the germline V gene.

This chain uses TRBV6-5 with TRBJ1-1; D gene unclear. The germline V gene encodes CDR1 MNHEY and CDR2 SVGAGI. V lost 6 bases and J lost 1, with 12 bases in between. This CDR3 is 14 amino acids long. The CDR3 DNA reads as TGTGCCAGCAGCGCCGACACGACGAACACTGAAGCTTTCTTT. Its protein product is CASSADTTNTEAFF.

This sequence joins TRBV2 and TRBJ1-1, with D possibly matching TRBD1 (5 bases). This CDR3 is built from 13 residues. CDR1 is SNHLY, CDR2 FYNNEI, per germline. Trimming left V 4 bases short and J 11 bases short, with 17 bases between. The CDR3: CASSGEGQGSAFF. The CDR3 DNA reads TGTGCCAGCAGTGGTGAAGGGCAGGGAAGTGCTTTCTTT.

The V call is TRBV14, the J call TRBJ2-1; D not resolved. The V gene lost 3 bases and the J gene lost 0 bases, with 6 bases spanning the gap. Germline CDR1 SGHDN, CDR2 FVKESK. The CDR3 totals 14 residues. The CDR3 DNA reads as TGTGCCAGCAGCCATTTAAACTCCTACAATGAGCAGTTCTTC. Translating it yields CASSHLNSYNEQFF. The entire variable domain, with the rest obtained from reference TRBV14 and TRBJ2-1, is as follows: EAGVTQFPSHSVIEKGQTVTLRCDPISGHDNLYWYRRVMGKEIKFLLHFVKESKQDESGMPNNRFLAERTGGTYSTLKVQPAELEDSGVYFCASSHLNSYNEQFFGPGTRLTVL.

This clone was observed a handful of times. The gene calls are TRBV11-3 and TRBJ2-5; tentatively, D is TRBD1 (5 bases). V lost 0 bases and J 3 bases, leaving 14 bases between the germline ends. The CDR3 covers 16 residues. The germline V gene encodes CDR1 SGHNT and CDR2 YENEEA. CDR3 DNA sequence: TGTGCCAGCAGCTTAGATGACAGCATGCCCAAAGAGACCCAGTACTTC. Translation: CASSLDDSMPKETQYF.

The V call is TRBV4-1, the J call TRBJ1-1; D remains ambiguous. The germline V gene has CDR1 MGHRA and CDR2 YSYEKL. V lost 1 base and J 0 bases, leaving 9 bases between the germline ends. The CDR3 extends over 15 amino acids. This CDR3 reads CASSQVIKLNTEAFF. In DNA form, the CDR3 reads TGCGCCAGCAGCCAAGTCATCAAATTGAACACTGAAGCTTTCTTT.

This rearrangement joins TRBV12-3 or TRBV12-4 to TRBJ1-5; D is ambiguous. V gave up 5 bases and J gave up 4 bases, with 9 bases separating them. The CDR3 length is 13 residues. CDR3 protein: CASSNQHNQPQHF. CDR3 bases: TGTGCCAGCAGTAACCAACATAATCAGCCCCAGCATTTT.

The chain combines TRBV28 with TRBJ1-2; 8 bases match TRBD1. J lost 4 bases, V lost 10 bases, and 5 bases had no gene match. The germline gives CDR1 MDHEN, CDR2 SYDVKM. The CDR3 covers 12 residues. The CDR3 region has the DNA TGTGCCACCCTGGACAGGGTCTATGGCTACACCTTC. It is translated as CATLDRVYGYTF.

The chain couples TRBV7-2 to TRBJ1-1; TRBD1 aligns across 7 bases. V lost 3 bases, J lost 1 base, and 5 bases stayed unmatched. CDR1 and CDR2 (germline): SGHTA, FQGNSA. The length of the CDR3 is 15 residues. CDR3 protein: CASSFFGTANTEAFF. CDR3 nucleotides: TGTGCCAGCAGCTTTTTCGGGACAGCGAACACTGAAGCTTTCTTT.

This clone was picked up a small number of times. This sequence joins TRBV2 and TRBJ2-7, with 7 bases that match TRBD1. The CDR3 is made up of 14 amino acids. Germline lookup yields CDR1 SNHLY and CDR2 FYNNEI. The trim removed 6 bases at V and 2 bases at J, leaving 7 bases unmatched. The CDR3 here is CASRGQTITYEQYV. For the CDR3, the DNA is TGTGCCAGCAGGGGACAGACTATTACCTACGAGCAGTACGTC.

The CDR3 region has the DNA TGTGCCAGCAGTTACTCTAAGAGGAACACTGAAGCTTTCTTT. The encoded protein is CASSYSKRNTEAFF. The chain employs TRBV6-5 and TRBJ1-1, with D unresolved. V was shortened by 0 bases and J by 1 base, with 6 bases between the two germline ends. The CDR3 spans 14 residues. Germline loops: CDR1 MNHEY, CDR2 SVGAGI.

The genes are TRBV7-2 and TRBJ2-3; TRBD2 agrees at 12 bases. The CDR3 is 19 residues long. Losses at the gene ends were 0 bases for V and 3 bases for J; bases not matched to a gene: 10. Per the germline V gene, CDR1 is SGHTA and CDR2 is FQGNSA. CDR3 protein: CASSLAWSSGGASTDTQYF. The CDR3 nucleotides read TGTGCCAGCAGCTTAGCGTGGTCTAGCGGGGGGGCAAGTACAGATACGCAGTATTTT.

The V call is TRBV5-1, the J call TRBJ1-1; D is ambiguous. The ends were cut back, 0 bases at V and 1 base at J, with 4 bases in the middle. This CDR3 spans 13 amino acids. The germline gives CDR1 SGHRS, CDR2 YFSETQ. CDR3 DNA sequence: TGCGCCAGCAGCTTGGTTCGGAACACTGAAGCTTTCTTT. Translation gives CASSLVRNTEAFF. The whole variable domain, remainder taken from reference TRBV5-1 and TRBJ1-1, is KAGVTQTPRYLIKTRGQQVTLSCSPISGHRSVSWYQQTPGQGLQFLFEYFSETQRNKGNFPGRFSGRQFSNSRSEMNVSTLELGDSALYLCASSLVRNTEAFFGQGTRLTVV.

This chain uses TRBV2 with TRBJ2-5, with D perhaps TRBD1 (6 bases). The CDR3 extends over 15 amino acids. Germline V CDR1 and CDR2: SNHLY, FYNNEI. Trimming took off 5 bases at V and 3 bases at J, with 16 bases between the two ends. The CDR3 bases are TGTGCCAGCAGTAAGCAGGGGAATCCTGAAGAGACCCAGTACTTC. Translation gives CASSKQGNPEETQYF.

This chain links TRBV2 with TRBJ2-7; D is possibly TRBD1 (6 bases). Germline lookup yields CDR1 SNHLY and CDR2 FYNNEI. CDR3 length: 14 residues. V was cut by 6 bases and J by 3 bases, with 15 bases left in between. The CDR3 loop is CASRPGTSYYEQYF. The CDR3 DNA reads as TGTGCCAGCAGACCCGGGACAAGTTACTACGAGCAGTACTTC.

The J gene is TRBJ2-2, the V gene TRBV29-1; tentatively, D is TRBD2 (7 bases). Germline lookup yields CDR1 SQVTM and CDR2 ANQGSEA. Trimming shortened V by 5 bases and J by 5 bases, and 15 bases separated the two germline ends. This CDR3 contains 14 residues. CDR3 DNA: TGCAGCGTTAACGGGGGGCAGGGGACCGGGGAGCTGTTTTTT. It codes for CSVNGGQGTGELFF.

The chain is built from TRBV13 and TRBJ1-2; D is possibly TRBD1 (5 bases). Trimming pared 5 bases from V and 2 bases from J, leaving 21 bases between. CDR1 and CDR2 from the germline V gene are PRHDT and FYEKMQ (reference sequence). There are 17 residues in the CDR3. CDR3 region: CASSLNRWQGKNYGYTF. CDR3 DNA sequence: TGTGCCAGCAGCCTAAACCGGTGGCAGGGTAAAAACTATGGCTACACCTTC. Combining the CDR3 with reference TRBV13 and TRBJ1-2 gives the whole variable domain AAGVIQSPRHLIKEKRETATLKCYPIPRHDTVYWYQQGPGQDPQFLISFYEKMQSDKGSIPDRFSAQQFSDYHSELNMSSLELGDSALYFCASSLNRWQGKNYGYTFGSGTRLTVV.

The J gene is TRBJ1-2, the V gene TRBV24-1; TRBD1 might be the D (5 bases). The V gene lost 5 bases and the J gene lost 2 bases, with 11 bases spanning the gap. CDR1 is KGHDR and CDR2 is SFDVKD in the germline V gene. The CDR3 is 14 residues long. DNA for the CDR3: TGTGCCACCAGTGCTCCGGGACTCAACTATGGCTACACCTTC. This gives the protein CATSAPGLNYGYTF.

V is TRBV7-2 and J is TRBJ2-7, with D maybe TRBD2 (6 bases). Germline CDR1 and CDR2: SGHTA and FQGNSA. The CDR3 extends over 13 amino acids. V lost 5 bases and J lost 2, with 10 bases in between. The CDR3 spells CASSAAGPYEQYF. The CDR3 DNA sequence: TGTGCCAGCAGCGCGGCGGGACCCTACGAGCAGTACTTC.